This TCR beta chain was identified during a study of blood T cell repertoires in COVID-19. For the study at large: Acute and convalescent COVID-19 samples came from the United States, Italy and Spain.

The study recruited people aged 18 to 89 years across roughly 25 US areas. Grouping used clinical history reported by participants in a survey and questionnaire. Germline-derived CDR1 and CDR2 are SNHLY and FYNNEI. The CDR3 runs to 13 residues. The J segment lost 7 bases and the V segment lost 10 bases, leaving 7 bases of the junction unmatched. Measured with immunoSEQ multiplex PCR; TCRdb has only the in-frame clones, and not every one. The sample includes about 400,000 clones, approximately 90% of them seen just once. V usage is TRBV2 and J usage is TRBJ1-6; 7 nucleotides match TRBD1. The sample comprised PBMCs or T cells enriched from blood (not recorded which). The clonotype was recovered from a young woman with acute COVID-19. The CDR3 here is CATRQGSNSPLHF. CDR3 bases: TGTGCCACCAGACAGGGTTCCAATTCACCCCTCCACTTT.